This T cell receptor beta chain was recovered during a study of T cell responses to AZD1222 COVID-19 vaccine. Assay: immunoSEQ multiplex PCR; the TCRdb copy retains only in-frame clones and omits some. Of some 150,000 clones detected, over 90% appear once; the ten largest clones hold about 5.1%. Findings and limits, study-wide: Sampling captured repertoires only after the peak T cell response.

CDR1 LNHDA and CDR2 SQIVND come from the germline V gene (reference sequence). Deletions cut 5 bases from V and 4 bases from J, with 18 bases between. This CDR3 comprises 15 residues. With regard to this clone: Its antigen is still unknown.

The chain uses TRBV19 and TRBJ2-7, with D perhaps matching TRBD2 (7 bases). The TCR sequence derives from an adult in good health. The sample in question was peripheral blood, obtained on day 0 of AZD1222 vaccination. In nucleotides, the CDR3 is TGTGCCAGTAGTGGAGGGGGGGACGCTGAGTACGAGCAGTACTTC. It is translated as CASSGGGDAEYEQYF.